This entry concerns a single T cell receptor beta chain. What it binds is not known. This may come from a read error, since a much larger clone is one base off. The data are from a study of T cells in Graves' hyperthyroidism and ophthalmopathy. Amplification of TCR beta CDR3 regions was performed using RNA transcripts as template. The HTBI set primed first-round TCR CDR3 RT-PCR. In TCRdb, the multiplex PCR reads were re-called with MiXCR into one record per CDR3 protein. The sample yields about 350,000 distinct CDR3 sequences, roughly 19% seen once. Study-level results: The blood repertoire included most of the expanded thyroid clonotypes above 0.001.

Germline V gene data show CDR1 as SGHRS and CDR2 as YFSETQ. The CDR3 loop spans 14 amino acids. This receptor was taken from a woman aged 18-29 years with Graves' hyperthyroidism. What was sequenced was blood. This chain connects TRBV5-1 to TRBJ2-7, with D possibly matching TRBD2 (5 bases). CDR3 loop: CANSLARRKYEQYF. CDR3 coding DNA: TGCGCCAACAGCTTAGCAAGGAGGAAATACGAGCAGTACTTC.